This T cell receptor (beta chain) comes out of a study of T cell responses to AZD1222 COVID-19 vaccine. Note on this clone: Its antigen is unidentified.

Notes on the study in general: Sampled repertoires all dated from after the peak T cell response.

V was pared by 7 bases and J by 4 bases, with 14 bases between. The CDR3 runs to 13 residues. The germline CDR1 and CDR2 sequences are SGHTS and YDEGEE. Assay used: immunoSEQ multiplex PCR; TCRdb lists only in-frame clones, some missing. The sample lists around 160,000 clones; roughly 94% were seen once. The sequence was collected from an adult who received the AZD1222 COVID-19 vaccine. The chain combines TRBV5-8 with TRBJ1-1; possible D gene TRBD1, 6 bases. The source was peripheral blood, collected 28 days after the second AZD1222 dose. CDR3 coding DNA: TGTGCCAGCCACAGGGAATTTGGCACTGAAGCTTTCTTT. The encoded protein is CASHREFGTEAFF.